These 24 T cell receptor beta chains originate from one sample sequenced in a study of shared clonotypes between healthy human individuals. Measured with immunoSEQ multiplex PCR; TCRdb has only the in-frame clones, and not every one. This table holds 2.3 million or so clones, over 85% found once. The sequenced sample was naive CD4+ T cells from PBMCs. Indicated subset: CD45RA+ positively selected. Receptors originate from a man younger than 35 in good health. Some clones in this sample may be carry-over from other donors' samples.

This clone was seen once. The chain employs TRBV27 and TRBJ2-7, with a weak D call TRBD1 (6 bases). The CDR3 runs to 13 residues. Trimming removed 5 bases from V and 8 bases from J, with 16 bases in between. Germline-derived CDR1 and CDR2 are MNHEY and SMNVEV (reference sequence). The CDR3 region has the DNA TGTGCCAGCAGTCCTCGGACAGTCTTGAAGCAGTACTTC. Amino acid sequence: CASSPRTVLKQYF.

The chain employs TRBV10-3 and TRBJ2-7, with no clear D. The germline V gene has CDR1 ENHRY and CDR2 SYGVKD. The CDR3 sequence is 15 residues long. V lost 7 bases and J lost 0, with 16 bases in between. CDR3 bases: TGTGCCATCACCCGTGGGCAGGAAAGCTCCTACGAGCAGTACTTC. It specifies CAITRGQESSYEQYF.

Details on this clone: The same CDR3 also results from other DNA sequences found in this sample. This rearrangement joins TRBV18 to TRBJ1-1; D perhaps matches TRBD1 (5 bases). The CDR3 is 15 residues long. Germline CDR1 KGHSH, CDR2 LQKENI. With 3 bases removed from V and 1 base from J, the gap between germline ends came to 12 bases. The CDR3 sequence: CASSPSGTPNTEAFF. CDR3 sequence (DNA): TGTGCCAGCTCACCCTCCGGGACTCCGAACACTGAAGCTTTCTTT.

This rearrangement joins TRBV5-1 to TRBJ1-1, with TRBD1 as a possible D gene (6 bases). There are 14 residues in the CDR3. The V end was cut by 3 bases, the J end by 1 base, with 10 bases between. Looked up from germline, CDR1 is SGHRS and CDR2 is YFSETQ. The CDR3 is CASSSDRWNTEAFF. CDR3 coding DNA: TGCGCCAGCAGCTCCGACAGGTGGAACACTGAAGCTTTCTTT.

The chain couples TRBV5-1 to TRBJ1-5; D perhaps matches TRBD1 (5 bases). V was pared by 1 base and J by 1 base, with 9 bases between. This CDR3 has 15 amino acids. Looked up from germline, CDR1 is SGHRS and CDR2 is YFSETQ. DNA for the CDR3: TGCGCCAGCAGCTTGTTGGGGGTGAGCAATCAGCCCCAGCATTTT. It specifies CASSLLGVSNQPQHF.

This chain joins TRBV5-4 and TRBJ2-4; D might be TRBD1 (5 bases). Germline V gives CDR1 SGHNT, CDR2 YYREEE (reference sequence). The V and J ends lost 0 bases and 2 bases respectively, with 9 bases between them. The CDR3 sequence is 15 residues long. Written as DNA, the CDR3 is TGTGCCAGCAGCTTGGATTCAGGGTCCAAAAACATTCAGTACTTC. It is translated as CASSLDSGSKNIQYF.

This sequence joins TRBV7-8 and TRBJ1-1; no firm D call. CDR3 length: 15 amino acids. In germline, CDR1 is SGHVS, CDR2 FQNEAQ. V was clipped by 3 bases and J by 0 bases, with 11 bases between them. CDR3 coding DNA: TGTGCCAGCAGCTTTCAACACAGTATGAACACTGAAGCTTTCTTT. This encodes CASSFQHSMNTEAFF.

This chain joins TRBV2 and TRBJ2-3; 13 bases line up with TRBD2. This CDR3 comprises 14 residues. Germline CDR1 reads SNHLY; CDR2 reads FYNNEI. The V and J ends lost 9 bases and 7 bases, in that order; junction bases with no gene match: 7. CDR3 amino acids: CASRTSGRQNTQYF. The CDR3 nucleotides read TGTGCCAGTAGGACTAGCGGGAGACAGAATACGCAGTATTTT.

The chain couples TRBV30 to TRBJ2-4, with a tentative D call TRBD1 (7 bases). V was shortened by 0 bases and J by 7 bases, with 19 bases between the two germline ends. This CDR3 spans 16 amino acids. Germline CDR1 GTSNPN, CDR2 SVGIG (reference sequence). As DNA, the CDR3 is TGTGCCTGGAGTGTCGGCTTTGGCGCAGGGGGGAACATTCAGTACTTC. The encoded protein is CAWSVGFGAGGNIQYF.

The chain employs TRBV28 and TRBJ2-3; the match to TRBD1 covers 8 bases. V lost 9 bases, J lost 4 bases, and 6 bases stayed unmatched. Germline lookup yields CDR1 MDHEN and CDR2 SYDVKM. The CDR3 sequence is 13 residues long. The CDR3 sequence is CASRTGRADTQYF. CDR3 nucleotides: TGTGCCAGTCGGACAGGGCGCGCAGATACGCAGTATTTT.

The chain recombines TRBV27 with TRBJ2-1; D is perhaps TRBD1 (6 bases). Germline V gives CDR1 MNHEY, CDR2 SMNVEV (reference sequence). V lost 6 bases and J 0 bases, leaving 12 bases between the germline ends. The CDR3 runs to 15 residues. This chain's CDR3 is CASRGDTSSYNEQFF. CDR3 coding DNA: TGTGCCAGCAGGGGGGACACCAGCTCCTACAATGAGCAGTTCTTC.

CDR3 sequence (DNA): TGCGCCAGCAGCCCGATGGGGCAGATCAACACTGAAGCTTTCTTT. Amino acid sequence: CASSPMGQINTEAFF. J is TRBJ1-1 and V is TRBV5-1, with a possible D match to TRBD1 (5 bases). The CDR3 sequence is 15 residues long. V was trimmed by 4 bases and J by 2 bases, leaving 15 bases between them. Looked up from germline, CDR1 is SGHRS and CDR2 is YFSETQ.

In the case of this clone: The same CDR3 is also encoded by other DNA sequences in this sample. The V and J genes are TRBV5-1 and TRBJ2-1, with a weak D call TRBD2 (6 bases). Per the germline V gene, CDR1 is SGHRS and CDR2 is YFSETQ. This CDR3 contains 15 residues. V was shortened by 0 bases and J by 4 bases, with 11 bases between the two germline ends. CDR3 loop: CASSLAGGTYNEQFF. DNA for the CDR3: TGCGCCAGCAGCTTGGCCGGCGGGACTTACAATGAGCAGTTCTTC.

The chain has TRBV12-5 and TRBJ2-2; perhaps TRBD1 as D (5 bases). Germline CDR1 LGHNT, CDR2 FRNRAP. This CDR3 is 14 amino acids long. Trimming left V 2 bases short and J 4 bases short, with 8 bases between. Written as DNA, the CDR3 is TGTGCTAGTGGTTTGCAGGGTAGCACCGGGGAGCTGTTTTTT. It specifies CASGLQGSTGELFF. Variable domain in full (rest from reference TRBV12-5 and TRBJ2-2): DARVTQTPRHKVTEMGQEVTMRCQPILGHNTVFWYRQTMMQGLELLAYFRNRAPLDDSGMPKDRFSAEMPDATLATLKIQPSEPRDSAVYFCASGLQGSTGELFFGEGSRLTVL.

CDR3: CAGQLAGGGYNEQFF. CDR3 sequence (DNA): TGTGCCGGGCAATTAGCGGGAGGGGGCTACAATGAGCAGTTCTTC. This chain connects TRBV28 to TRBJ2-1, with TRBD2 identical over 11 bases. Germline CDR1 is MDHEN and CDR2 is SYDVKM. V was pared by 11 bases and J by 3 bases, with 9 bases of the junction left unmatched. This CDR3 region has 15 residues. The variable domain in full, with the rest retrieved from reference TRBV28 and TRBJ2-1, is DVKVTQSSRYLVKRTGEKVFLECVQDMDHENMFWYRQDPGLGLRLIYFSYDVKMKEKGDIPEGYSVSREKKERFSLILESASTNQTSMYLCAGQLAGGGYNEQFFGPGTRLTVL.

The V gene is TRBV7-9, the J gene TRBJ1-4; 7 bases line up with TRBD1. Germline V gene sequence: CDR1 SEHNR, CDR2 FQNEAQ (reference sequence). The CDR3 has 15 amino acids. V trimming: 5 bases; J trimming: 7 bases; junction bases outside the gene matches: 10. Here the CDR3 DNA reads TGTGCCAGCAGCCCGGGGACAGCCGGGCCTGAAAAACTGTTTTTT. This translates into CASSPGTAGPEKLFF. Full variable domain (outside the CDR3, taken from reference TRBV7-9 and TRBJ1-4): DTGVSQNPRHKITKRGQNVTFRCDPISEHNRLYWYRQTLGQGPEFLTYFQNEAQLEKSRLLSDRFSAERPKGSFSTLEIQRTEQGDSAMYLCASSPGTAGPEKLFFGSGTQLSVL.

The chain is built from TRBV7-3 and TRBJ1-1; D remains unclear. Germline lookup yields CDR1 SGHTA and CDR2 FQGTGA. V was trimmed by 1 base and J by 5 bases, leaving 11 bases between them. CDR3 length: 14 amino acids. CDR3 coding DNA: TGTGCCAGCAGCTTAATCGGGCCACTGACTGAAGCTTTCTTT. Its translation is CASSLIGPLTEAFF.

The gene calls are TRBV2 and TRBJ2-7; the match to TRBD1 covers 9 bases. V lost 8 bases to trimming and J lost 4 bases; unmatched junction nucleotides: 9. This CDR3 contains 14 residues. CDR1 is SNHLY and CDR2 is FYNNEI in the germline V gene. For the CDR3, the DNA is TGTGCCAGCCACCAGGGACAGGGTCGTTACGAGCAGTACTTC. Its protein product is CASHQGQGRYEQYF.

On this clone: The same CDR3 also results from other DNA sequences found in this sample. The chain employs TRBV6-5 and TRBJ1-1; D uncertain. V lost 3 bases to trimming and J lost 0 bases, with 5 bases between them. This CDR3 region has 13 residues. Germline V lookup: CDR1 MNHEY, CDR2 SVGAGI. The CDR3 sequence: CASSYTVNTEAFF. CDR3 nucleotide sequence: TGTGCCAGCAGTTATACAGTGAACACTGAAGCTTTCTTT.

As regards this clone: In the same sample, other DNA sequences code for this CDR3. This chain connects TRBV2 to TRBJ2-6; D not certain. V lost 4 bases to trimming and J lost 0 bases, with 10 bases between them. This CDR3 is built from 16 residues. Germline CDR1 is SNHLY and CDR2 is FYNNEI. DNA of the CDR3: TGTGCCAGCAGTGCTGGACGGCTCTCTGGGGCCAACGTCCTGACTTTC. Translating gives CASSAGRLSGANVLTF.

To note about this clone: In the same sample, other DNA sequences code for this CDR3. J is TRBJ1-1 and V is TRBV29-1, with 8 nucleotides matching TRBD1. The CDR3 contains 12 residues. Per the germline V gene, CDR1 is SQVTM and CDR2 is ANQGSEA. V gave up 7 bases and J gave up 1 base; unmatched junction bases: 2. The CDR3 sequence is CSAGQGNTEAFF. In DNA form, the CDR3 reads TGCAGCGCCGGACAGGGGAACACTGAAGCTTTCTTT.

CDR3 protein: CASTYEQYF. CDR3 in DNA: TGCGCCAGCACCTACGAGCAGTACTTC. The chain links TRBV5-1 to TRBJ2-7; unclear D gene. Trimming removed 6 bases at V and 2 bases at J, with 0 bases between. There are 9 residues in the CDR3. Looked up from germline, CDR1 is SGHRS and CDR2 is YFSETQ.

This clone came up a few times. The CDR3 nucleotides are TGTGCCTGTCAGAGTGCGGCTAGCAATCAGCCCCAGCATTTT. Amino acids: CACQSAASNQPQHF. The J gene is TRBJ1-5, the V gene TRBV2; D gene unclear. Germline V gene sequence: CDR1 SNHLY, CDR2 FYNNEI. CDR3 length: 14 residues. V lost 11 bases and J lost 0, with 14 bases in between.

The chain employs TRBV7-9 and TRBJ1-1; no definite D call. The germline CDR1 and CDR2 sequences are SEHNR and FQNEAQ (reference sequence). Trimming shortened V by 4 bases and J by 1 base, and 16 bases separated the two germline ends. This CDR3 region has 16 residues. The CDR3 DNA follows: TGTGCCAGCAGCTCACCAATCCAGCTTTGGAACACTGAAGCTTTCTTT. Its protein is CASSSPIQLWNTEAFF.